One sample yielded the 21 T cell receptor beta chains listed below, sequenced in a study of cytomegalovirus exposure and HLA in healthy donors. PCR involved 60 Vbeta and 13 Jbeta primers. TCRdb's copy holds only in-frame clones and misses some; the assay was immunoSEQ multiplex PCR. Here the sample spans fewer than 120,000 clones, around 87% being singletons. What was sequenced was PBMCs. These receptors were obtained from a man in his forties or fifties in good health and CMV-seronegative.

This clone has just a few counts. V is TRBV27 and J is TRBJ2-5, with D maybe TRBD2 (6 bases). The CDR3 loop spans 14 amino acids. The ends were cut back, 5 bases at V and 4 bases at J, with 14 bases in the middle. Germline-derived CDR1 and CDR2 are MNHEY and SMNVEV (reference sequence). CDR3: CASSPRVSGETQYF. In DNA, the CDR3 is TGTGCCAGCAGTCCGCGGGTTAGCGGAGAGACCCAGTACTTC.

The chain joins TRBV5-1 to TRBJ1-5; D perhaps matches TRBD1 (5 bases). The CDR3 has 14 amino acids. The V and J ends lost 0 bases and 7 bases respectively, with 11 bases between them. The germline CDR1 and CDR2 sequences are SGHRS and YFSETQ. The CDR3 reads CASSLDPGRQPQHF. DNA for the CDR3: TGCGCCAGCAGCTTGGATCCAGGGCGGCAGCCCCAGCATTTT.

The chain couples TRBV9 to TRBJ1-1, with D unclear. Per germline, CDR1 SGDLS and CDR2 YYNGEE. There are 14 residues in the CDR3. V dropped 0 bases and J dropped 10 bases, with 16 bases sitting between them. In DNA form, the CDR3 reads TGTGCCAGCAGCGTAGAACCAGGCACGAGATTAGCTTTCTTT. Protein sequence: CASSVEPGTRLAFF.

This chain connects TRBV6-5 to TRBJ2-7; maybe TRBD1 (5 bases). Germline lookup yields CDR1 MNHEY and CDR2 SVGAGI. With 7 bases removed from V and 1 base from J, the gap between germline ends came to 11 bases. The CDR3 runs 13 residues. The CDR3 loop is CASKNQGSYEQYF. As DNA, the CDR3 is TGTGCCAGCAAAAACCAGGGTTCCTACGAGCAGTACTTC.

This chain joins TRBV5-8 and TRBJ2-2; TRBD1 is a possible D gene (6 bases). Germline CDR1 reads SGHTS; CDR2 reads YDEGEE. V lost 2 bases and J 9 bases, leaving 14 bases between the germline ends. This CDR3 spans 14 amino acids. Here the CDR3 DNA reads TGTGCCAGCAGCTTTATAGGGGGTACCAGGGAGCTGTTTTTT. It translates to CASSFIGGTRELFF.

This sequence joins TRBV19 and TRBJ1-5, with TRBD1 matching 7 bases. Trimming cost V 6 bases and J 4 bases; bases outside gene matches: 9. Germline values: CDR1 LNHDA, CDR2 SQIVND (reference sequence). This CDR3 contains 15 residues. The CDR3 DNA follows: TGTGCCAGTAGCCTGGGACAGTTCACTAATCAGCCCCAGCATTTT. Translation gives CASSLGQFTNQPQHF.

The chain is built from TRBV6-4 and TRBJ1-6; TRBD1 might be the D (6 bases). Germline V gene lookup returns CDR1 MRHNA and CDR2 SNTAGT. V was pared by 5 bases and J by 7 bases, with 9 bases between. The CDR3 length is 13 residues. DNA of the CDR3: TGTGCCAGCAGTACAGGGCTGAATTCACCCCTCCACTTT. This encodes CASSTGLNSPLHF.

V gene TRBV2 combines with J gene TRBJ1-5, with 8 bases identical to TRBD1. This CDR3 spans 15 amino acids. V lost 4 bases and J lost 7; bases outside the gene matches: 9. CDR1 and CDR2 (germline): SNHLY, FYNNEI. CDR3 region: CASSGSGGAGQPQHF. The CDR3 DNA reads TGTGCCAGCAGTGGTTCAGGGGGCGCGGGCCAGCCCCAGCATTTT.

This clone turned up a few times. The chain joins TRBV5-1 to TRBJ1-6; 8 bases map to TRBD1. The V and J ends lost 4 bases and 7 bases, in that order; junction bases with no gene match: 4. Germline CDR1 reads SGHRS; CDR2 reads YFSETQ. The CDR3 has 14 amino acids. The CDR3, as DNA: TGCGCCAGCAGCCCTGGGACAGGAAATTCACCCCTCCACTTT. It specifies CASSPGTGNSPLHF.

This chain connects TRBV4-3 to TRBJ2-3, with 10 bases lining up with TRBD1. The CDR3 covers 15 residues. The V gene end was trimmed by 0 bases and the J gene end by 6 bases; junction bases not matched to a gene: 3. CDR1 is LGHNA, CDR2 YSLEER, per germline. The chain's CDR3 is CASSQDGTGEDTQYF. As DNA, the CDR3 is TGCGCCAGCAGCCAAGACGGGACAGGGGAGGATACGCAGTATTTT.

This clone was seen more than once but under ten times. V is TRBV7-2 and J is TRBJ1-5; D is undetermined. CDR3 length equals 15 residues. The V end was cut by 2 bases, the J end by 2 bases, with 10 bases between. The germline CDR1 and CDR2 sequences are SGHTA and FQGNSA. CDR3 in amino acids: CASSLSWGGNQPQHF. The DNA for the CDR3 is TGTGCCAGCAGCTTATCGTGGGGAGGCAATCAGCCCCAGCATTTT.

The chain couples TRBV4-1 to TRBJ2-1; 8 positions agree with TRBD2. The CDR3 is 18 amino acids. Trimming removed 4 bases from V and 10 bases from J; junction bases left unmatched: 21. In germline, CDR1 is MGHRA, CDR2 YSYEKL. The CDR3 loop is CASSPIKPGTRQYHEQFF. The CDR3 DNA follows: TGCGCCAGCAGCCCCATCAAGCCCGGGACTAGGCAGTACCACGAGCAGTTCTTC.

This sequence joins TRBV29-1 and TRBJ2-2, with 9 bases identical to TRBD1. The CDR3 has 12 amino acids. Germline CDR1 SQVTM, CDR2 ANQGSEA. V trimming: 5 bases; J trimming: 6 bases; junction bases outside the gene matches: 1. The CDR3 region is CSVTGGSGELFF. The CDR3 DNA is TGCAGCGTTACAGGGGGCTCCGGGGAGCTGTTTTTT.

The chain couples TRBV7-2 to TRBJ2-1; 10 bases map to TRBD2. The CDR3 consists of 16 residues. The V segment lost 2 bases and the J segment 7 bases; nucleotides outside the gene matches: 8. The germline V gene encodes CDR1 SGHTA and CDR2 FQGNSA. The CDR3 nucleotides are TGTGCCAGCAGCTTAAGCGGTAGCGGGGGGTGGAATGAGCAGTTCTTC. This encodes CASSLSGSGGWNEQFF.

The V call is TRBV7-2, the J call TRBJ2-1; 12 bases agree with TRBD2. The V gene's germline CDR1 is SGHTA and CDR2 FQGNSA. The CDR3 spans 15 residues. The V gene end was trimmed by 5 bases and the J gene end by 5 bases; junction bases not matched to a gene: 4. The CDR3 spells CASSPSGGADNEQFF. The DNA for the CDR3 is TGTGCCAGCAGCCCTAGCGGGGGGGCCGACAATGAGCAGTTCTTC.

The rearrangement links TRBV12-5 to TRBJ2-7; 8 nucleotides align to TRBD2. This CDR3 region has 11 residues. Per germline, CDR1 LGHNT and CDR2 FRNRAP. Trimming cost V 8 bases and J 3 bases; bases outside gene matches: 0. The CDR3 region is CASSGGYEQYF. The CDR3 DNA is TGTGCTAGTAGCGGGGGCTACGAGCAGTACTTC.

The chain has TRBV7-5 and TRBJ1-5; the listed D gene, TRBD1, was not tested against the DNA. TRBV7-5 is a recognized pseudogene. This CDR3 spans 15 amino acids. CDR3 nucleotide sequence: TGTGTCAGAAGCTTAGATGTTTCAGGGGGTCAGCCCCAGCATTTT. As protein: CVRSLDVSGGQPQHF.

This sequence joins TRBV5-1 and TRBJ2-1, with 7 bases aligning to TRBD2. The CDR3 spans 16 residues. V was clipped by 2 bases and J by 6 bases; unmatched bases: 11. Germline-derived CDR1 and CDR2 are SGHRS and YFSETQ. The chain's CDR3 is CASSFGGTSGGNEQFF. CDR3 bases: TGCGCCAGCAGCTTCGGCGGGACCTCGGGGGGCAATGAGCAGTTCTTC.

The gene calls are TRBV6-6 and TRBJ2-7; 8 bases agree with TRBD1. The CDR3 contains 14 residues. The V and J ends lost 0 bases and 4 bases, in that order; junction bases with no gene match: 2. Germline V lookup: CDR1 MNHNY, CDR2 SVGAGI (reference sequence). CDR3 sequence (DNA): TGTGCCAGCAGTTACTCACAGGGGGAATACGAGCAGTACTTC. It translates to CASSYSQGEYEQYF.

This clone was observed a single time. This chain uses TRBV7-2 with TRBJ1-6; no reliable D call. V dropped 5 bases and J dropped 6 bases, with 17 bases sitting between them. The CDR3 is 16 amino acids. From germline, CDR1 is SGHTA and CDR2 FQGNSA. The CDR3 bases are TGTGCCAGCAGCCAGTCGTCGGCGGAGCGTAATTCACCCCTCCACTTT. This sequence encodes CASSQSSAERNSPLHF.

As for this clone: Other DNA variants within this sample encode the same CDR3. V usage is TRBV6-5 and J usage is TRBJ1-1; 7 bases match TRBD1. The J segment lost 1 base and the V segment lost 5 bases, leaving 1 base of the junction unmatched. Germline CDR1 reads MNHEY; CDR2 reads SVGAGI. The CDR3 extends over 13 amino acids. This chain's CDR3 is CASSRDRNTEAFF. Here the CDR3 DNA reads TGTGCCAGCAGTCGGGACAGGAACACTGAAGCTTTCTTT.